The entry below gives a single T cell receptor (beta chain) sequence along with its context. Its antigen is still unknown. This sample is part of a study of identical twins. Study findings and constraints: Whereas memory repertoires showed no such difference, abundant cord blood beta clonotypes carried fewer insertions.

TCRdb reprocessed the 5' RACE reads with MiXCR, giving one entry per CDR3 protein. The data hold about 240,000 distinct CDR3 sequences, with approximately 7.3% observed a single time. The CDR3 has 14 amino acids. Germline V gene data show CDR1 as SNHLY and CDR2 as FYNNEI. V lost 7 bases and J lost 9; bases outside the gene matches: 12. This sample was also put to use in a study of yellow fever vaccine responses in identical twins.

The sequence derives from a woman aged 18-35 years in good health. The V and J genes are TRBV2 and TRBJ2-1; 7 nucleotides line up with TRBD2. The sequencing input was CD8+ T cells sorted from blood. CDR3 residues: CASIIGPSGGEQFF. CDR3 sequence (DNA): TGTGCCAGCATAATAGGGCCGTCGGGGGGTGAGCAGTTCTTC.